Below, one T cell receptor beta chain is given with its context. Assay used: immunoSEQ multiplex PCR; TCRdb lists only in-frame clones, some missing. The sample includes 45,000 to 50,000 clones, 70% to 90% of them seen just once. The data originate from a study of OX40 agonist ivuxolimab in advanced cancers. The clonotype comes from an adult with an advanced solid tumor such as melanoma, head and neck, liver or kidney cancer. The source material was CD4+ or CD8+ T cells sorted from blood, sampled in a trial of the OX40 agonist ivuxolimab.

CDR3 DNA sequence: TGTGCCAGCAGTTCATACAACCGGGGGGCGCATCAGCCCCAGCATTTT. It encodes CASSSYNRGAHQPQHF. The V call is TRBV28, the J call TRBJ1-5; D possibly corresponds to TRBD1 (6 bases). V was cut by 4 bases and J by 5 bases, with 18 bases left in between. This CDR3 is 16 amino acids long. Germline V gene lookup returns CDR1 MDHEN and CDR2 SYDVKM.